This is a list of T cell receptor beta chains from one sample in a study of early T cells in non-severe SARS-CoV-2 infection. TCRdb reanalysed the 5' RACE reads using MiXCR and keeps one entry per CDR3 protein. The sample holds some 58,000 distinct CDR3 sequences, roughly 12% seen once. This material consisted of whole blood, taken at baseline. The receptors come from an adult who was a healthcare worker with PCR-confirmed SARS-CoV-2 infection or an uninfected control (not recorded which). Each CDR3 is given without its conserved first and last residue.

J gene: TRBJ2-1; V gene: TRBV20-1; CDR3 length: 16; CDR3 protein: SAREDSSLAGIYNEQF
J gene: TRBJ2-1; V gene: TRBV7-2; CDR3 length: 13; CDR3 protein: ASSKHSGPPAAQF
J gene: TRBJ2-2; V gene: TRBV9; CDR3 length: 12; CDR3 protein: ASSVEPYTGELF
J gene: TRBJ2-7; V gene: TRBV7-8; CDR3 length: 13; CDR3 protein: ASSPYQGPSYEQY
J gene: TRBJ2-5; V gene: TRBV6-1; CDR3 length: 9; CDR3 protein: ASSKSETQY
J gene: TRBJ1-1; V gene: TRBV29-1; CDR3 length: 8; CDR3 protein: SVGQGGAF
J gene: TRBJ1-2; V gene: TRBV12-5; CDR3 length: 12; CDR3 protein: ASGPNLGSNGYT
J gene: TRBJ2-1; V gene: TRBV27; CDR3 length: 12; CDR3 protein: ASSLRFVGQGQF
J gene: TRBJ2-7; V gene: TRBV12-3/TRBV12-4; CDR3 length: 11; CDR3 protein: ASRGTSGREQY
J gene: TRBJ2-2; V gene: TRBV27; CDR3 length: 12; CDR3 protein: ASSFGANTGELF
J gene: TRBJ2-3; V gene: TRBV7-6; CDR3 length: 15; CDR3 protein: ASSVLAGGPSTDTQY
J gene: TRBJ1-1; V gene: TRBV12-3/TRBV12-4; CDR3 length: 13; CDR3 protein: ASSPGGHSNTEAF
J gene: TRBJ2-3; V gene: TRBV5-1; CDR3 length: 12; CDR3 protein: ASSLAGGTDTQY
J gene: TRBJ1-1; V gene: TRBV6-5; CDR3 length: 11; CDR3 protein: ATARPMNTEAF
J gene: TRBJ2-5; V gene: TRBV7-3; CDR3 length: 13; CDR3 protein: ASSLRGRAGETQY
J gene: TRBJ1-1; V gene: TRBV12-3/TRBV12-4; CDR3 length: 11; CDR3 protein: ASSSWGNTEAF
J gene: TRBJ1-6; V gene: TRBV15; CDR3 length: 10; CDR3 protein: ATGTANSPLH
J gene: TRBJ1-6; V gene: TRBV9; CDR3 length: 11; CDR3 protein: ASSVAANSPLH
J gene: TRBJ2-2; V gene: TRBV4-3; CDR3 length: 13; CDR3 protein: ASSQAGGPTGELF
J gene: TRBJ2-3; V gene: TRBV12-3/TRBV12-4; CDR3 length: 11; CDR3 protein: ASGGRGTDTQY
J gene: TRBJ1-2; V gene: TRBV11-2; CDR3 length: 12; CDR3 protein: ASSSIKITYGYT
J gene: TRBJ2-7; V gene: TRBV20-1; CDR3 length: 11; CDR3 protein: SAVTSGTYEQY
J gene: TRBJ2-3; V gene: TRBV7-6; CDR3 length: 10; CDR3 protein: ASSNREDTQY
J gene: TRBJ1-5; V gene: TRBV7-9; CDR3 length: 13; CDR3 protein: ASSRTGDSNQPQH
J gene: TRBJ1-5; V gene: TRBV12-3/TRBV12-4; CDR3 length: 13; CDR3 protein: ASSSATGFNQPQH
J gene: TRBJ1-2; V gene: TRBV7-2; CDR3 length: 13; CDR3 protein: ASSWRTGANYGYT
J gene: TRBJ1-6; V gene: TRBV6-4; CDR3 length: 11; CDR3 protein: ASSDRDNSPLH
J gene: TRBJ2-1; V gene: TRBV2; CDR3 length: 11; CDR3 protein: ASSEAKIGEQF
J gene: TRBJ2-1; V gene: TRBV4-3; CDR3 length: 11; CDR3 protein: ASSPNYSGEQF
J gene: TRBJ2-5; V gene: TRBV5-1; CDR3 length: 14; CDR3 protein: ASSSDGAFRGETQY
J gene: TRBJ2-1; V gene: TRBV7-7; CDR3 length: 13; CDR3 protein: ASSLVAGISNEQF
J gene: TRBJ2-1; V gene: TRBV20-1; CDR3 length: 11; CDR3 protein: SANGQGDNEQF
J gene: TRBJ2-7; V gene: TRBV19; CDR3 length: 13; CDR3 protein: ASSITGTGSYEQY
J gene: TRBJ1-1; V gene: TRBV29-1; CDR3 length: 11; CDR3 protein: SVQQGVDTEAF
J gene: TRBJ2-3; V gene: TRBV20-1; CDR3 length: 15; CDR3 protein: SAGGRGVGSSTDTQY
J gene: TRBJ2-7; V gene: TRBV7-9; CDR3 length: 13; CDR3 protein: ASSPPRGQPYEQY
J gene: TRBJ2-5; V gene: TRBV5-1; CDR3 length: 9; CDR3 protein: ASSLSETQY
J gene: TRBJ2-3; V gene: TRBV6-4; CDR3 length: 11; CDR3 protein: ASREQGSDTQY
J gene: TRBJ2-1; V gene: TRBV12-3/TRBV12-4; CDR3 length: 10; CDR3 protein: ASSDTDNEQF
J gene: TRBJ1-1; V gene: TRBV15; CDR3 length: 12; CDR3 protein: ATSRDVGTTEAF
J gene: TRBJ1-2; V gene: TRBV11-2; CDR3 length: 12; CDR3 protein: ASSLEENTGGYT
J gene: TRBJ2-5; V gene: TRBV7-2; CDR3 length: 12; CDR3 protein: ASSPKGYQETQY
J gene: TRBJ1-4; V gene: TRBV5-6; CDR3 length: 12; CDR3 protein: ASSQGLGDEKLF
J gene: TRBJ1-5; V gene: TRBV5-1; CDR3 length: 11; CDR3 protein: ASSLGQNQPQH
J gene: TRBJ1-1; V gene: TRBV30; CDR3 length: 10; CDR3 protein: AWRPGYTEAF
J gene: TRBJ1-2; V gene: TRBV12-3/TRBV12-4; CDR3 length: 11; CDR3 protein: ASRRQINLGYT
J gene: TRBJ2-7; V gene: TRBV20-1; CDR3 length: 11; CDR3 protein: SAGGAGYYEQY
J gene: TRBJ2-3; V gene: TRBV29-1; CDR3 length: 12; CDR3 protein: SVYGGASTDTQY
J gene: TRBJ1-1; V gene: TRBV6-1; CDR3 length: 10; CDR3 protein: ASSIRVSEAF
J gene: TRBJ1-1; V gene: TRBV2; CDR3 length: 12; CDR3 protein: ASTGDGQNTEAF
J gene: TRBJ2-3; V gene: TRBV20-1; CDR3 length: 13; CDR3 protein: SAHYGGAKTDTQY
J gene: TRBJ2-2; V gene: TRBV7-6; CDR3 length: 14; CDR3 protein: ASSPSGTVDGGELF
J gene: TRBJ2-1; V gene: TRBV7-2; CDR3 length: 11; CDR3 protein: ASSLPVENEQF
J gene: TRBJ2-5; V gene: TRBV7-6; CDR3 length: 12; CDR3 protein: ASSLLAGGETQY
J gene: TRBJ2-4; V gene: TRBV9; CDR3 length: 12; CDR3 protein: ASSVDPILNIQY